The rows below give T cell receptor beta chains drawn from one sample of a study of cytomegalovirus exposure and HLA in healthy donors. TCRdb keeps only in-frame clones here, not all; method: immunoSEQ multiplex PCR. The data show 100,000 to 150,000 clones, around 73% seen once. Sequenced material: PBMCs. Receptors originate from a man between 25 and 39 years old in good health and CMV-seropositive. The CDR3 runs from the conserved cysteine through the conserved F or W. Fields, in order: V gene, D gene, J gene, clone size, CDR3 protein, CDR3 DNA. D genes are given only for firm matches. Some rows have no size entry. The others give once, few or many, or a class for an expanded clone.

TRBV10-3	TRBD1	TRBJ2-1	once	CAISDPDRGPLDEQFF	TGTGCCATCAGTGACCCGGACAGGGGGCCCTTGGATGAGCAGTTCTTC
TRBV11-2	TRBD2	TRBJ2-1	NA	CASSPGLAGRGFF	TGTGCCAGCAGCCCGGGACTAGCGGGCCGGGGGTTCTTC
TRBV4-3	TRBD2	TRBJ2-1	NA	CASSQDSSGSNNEQFF	TGCGCCAGCAGCCAAGACTCTAGCGGGTCCAACAATGAGCAGTTCTTC
TRBV29-1	NA	TRBJ1-1	few	CSVPGPGVTEAFF	TGCAGCGTCCCCGGGCCCGGGGTCACTGAAGCTTTCTTT
TRBV28	TRBD1	TRBJ2-5	NA	CASRPTDRRPSETQYF	TGTGCCAGCAGACCCACGGACAGGCGGCCTTCGGAGACCCAGTACTTC
TRBV5-1	TRBD2	TRBJ2-1	NA	CASSLDLAGSQFF	TGCGCCAGCAGCTTGGATCTAGCGGGCTCGCAGTTCTTC
TRBV7-2	NA	TRBJ1-2	few	CASSKDKAGYGYTF	TGTGCCAGCAGCAAGGACAAAGCGGGGTATGGCTACACCTTC
TRBV11-2	NA	TRBJ2-3	NA	CASSRGAVTPDTQYF	TGTGCCAGCAGCCGGGGGGCCGTTACCCCAGATACGCAGTATTTT
TRBV29-1	NA	TRBJ1-2	NA	CSVGDLPGGDLYGYTF	TGCAGCGTTGGGGACCTCCCGGGGGGGGATCTCTATGGCTACACCTTC
TRBV27	NA	TRBJ1-6	NA	CASSLSIGGGSSYNSPLHF	TGTGCCAGCAGTTTATCGATCGGGGGGGGGAGCTCCTATAATTCACCCCTCCACTTT
TRBV19	NA	TRBJ1-5	NA	CASSPAGLGGQPQHF	TGTGCCAGTAGTCCCGCAGGGCTAGGGGGTCAGCCCCAGCATTTT
TRBV4-2	NA	TRBJ1-2	few	CASSQDYGLAYGYTF	TGTGCCAGCAGCCAAGATTATGGCCTGGCCTATGGCTACACCTTC
TRBV5-5	TRBD2	TRBJ2-7	NA	CASSLLAGGSEQYF	TGTGCCAGCAGCTTGCTAGCGGGAGGATCCGAGCAGTACTTC